This TCR beta chain was profiled in a study of blood T cell repertoires in COVID-19. Recruitment covered fewer than 25 US areas and drew participants whose ages spanned about 18 to 90 years. Profiling relied on immunoSEQ multiplex PCR, and the TCRdb table lists in-frame clones only, not all of them. The sample includes a few hundred thousand clones, 84% seen only once; the top ten take about 6.6%. V lost 7 bases and J 4 bases, leaving 19 bases between the germline ends. Germline CDR1 and CDR2: MGHDK and SYGVNS. The CDR3 runs 15 residues. Sequencing used PBMCs or T cells enriched from blood (not recorded which). The V gene is TRBV25-1, the J gene TRBJ1-2, with D hard to call. This clonotype originated in a middle-aged woman who had recovered from COVID-19. In DNA form, the CDR3 reads TGTGCCAGCAACCCCGGGGAAGGGCCTATCTATGGCTACACCTTC. It yields the protein CASNPGEGPIYGYTF.